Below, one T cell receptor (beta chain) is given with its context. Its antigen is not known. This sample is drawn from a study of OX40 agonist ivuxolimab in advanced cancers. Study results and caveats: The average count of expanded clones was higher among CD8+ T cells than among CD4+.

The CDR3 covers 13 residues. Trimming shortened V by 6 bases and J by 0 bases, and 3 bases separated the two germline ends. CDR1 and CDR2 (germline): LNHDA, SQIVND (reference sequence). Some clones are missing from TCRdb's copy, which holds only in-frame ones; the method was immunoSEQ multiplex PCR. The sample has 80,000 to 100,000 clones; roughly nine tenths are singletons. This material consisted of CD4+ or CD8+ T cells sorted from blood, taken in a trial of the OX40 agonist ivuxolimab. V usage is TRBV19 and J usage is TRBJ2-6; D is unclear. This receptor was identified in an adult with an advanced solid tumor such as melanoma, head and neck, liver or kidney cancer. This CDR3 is CASSFSGANVLTF. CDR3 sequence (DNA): TGTGCCAGTAGCTTCTCTGGGGCCAACGTCCTGACTTTC.